These 8 T cell receptor beta chains were all obtained from the same sample, sequenced in a study of blood T cell repertoires in COVID-19. Assay used: immunoSEQ multiplex PCR; TCRdb lists only in-frame clones, some missing. The sample has about 150,000 clones, 84% seen once; the top ten hold roughly 8.9%. Material: peripheral blood. The receptors come from a woman aged 45-60 years with acute or convalescent COVID-19.

The rearrangement links TRBV5-4 to TRBJ2-3; 8 bases match TRBD2. There are 17 residues in the CDR3. J lost 4 bases, V lost 4 bases, and 14 bases had no gene match. Germline V gene lookup returns CDR1 SGHNT and CDR2 YYREEE (reference sequence). The CDR3 protein is CASSAYKSGRGSDTQYF. As DNA, the CDR3 is TGTGCCAGCAGCGCCTATAAGAGCGGGAGAGGTTCAGATACGCAGTATTTT.

This chain uses TRBV2 with TRBJ1-3; D unresolved. Germline CDR1 and CDR2: SNHLY and FYNNEI. V gave up 5 bases and J gave up 2 bases, with 19 bases separating them. The CDR3 totals 17 residues. The CDR3 nucleotides read TGTGCCAGCAGTCGAACAGCGGGAGGCAATGCTGGAAACACCATATATTTT. It codes for CASSRTAGGNAGNTIYF. The full variable domain, completed using reference TRBV2 and TRBJ1-3, is EPEVTQTPSHQVTQMGQEVILRCVPISNHLYFYWYRQILGQKVEFLVSFYNNEISEKSEIFDDQFSVERPDGSNFTLKIRSTKLEDSAMYFCASSRTAGGNAGNTIYFGEGSWLTVV.

This clone was seen more than once but under ten times. This chain links TRBV6-2 or TRBV6-3 with TRBJ2-5, with D possibly TRBD1 on 6 matching bases. Germline loops: CDR1 MNHEY, CDR2 SVGEGT. Between the trimmed V and J ends, which lost 5 bases and 4 bases, there was a span of 17 bases. The CDR3 spans 15 residues. CDR3 nucleotide sequence: TGTGCCAGCAGTAACGGACAGTCACAAGGAGAGACCCAGTACTTC. It translates to CASSNGQSQGETQYF.

V is TRBV5-4 and J is TRBJ2-7, with a weak D call TRBD1 (6 bases). The CDR3 loop spans 11 amino acids. From germline, CDR1 is SGHNT and CDR2 YYREEE (reference sequence). V shed 10 bases and J shed 6 bases, with 14 bases lying between them. CDR3 in DNA: TGTGCCGGGGGCCAGACGGGCGAGCAGTACTTC. Its translation: CAGGQTGEQYF.

The rearrangement joins TRBV19 to TRBJ1-2, with 12 nucleotides matching TRBD1. Germline V lookup: CDR1 LNHDA, CDR2 SQIVND (reference sequence). The CDR3 loop spans 16 amino acids. The junction had 8 bases not matched to a gene; V was cut back by 3 bases and J by 6 bases. The CDR3 here is CASSITKGQGAHGYTF. The CDR3 region has the DNA TGTGCCAGTAGTATCACAAAGGGACAGGGGGCGCATGGCTACACCTTC. Drawing the rest from reference TRBV19 and TRBJ1-2, the complete variable domain is DGGITQSPKYLFRKEGQNVTLSCEQNLNHDAMYWYRQDPGQGLRLIYYSQIVNDFQKGDIAEGYSVSREKKESFPLTVTSAQKNPTAFYLCASSITKGQGAHGYTFGSGTRLTVV.

The V and J genes are TRBV9 and TRBJ1-4; TRBD1 agrees at 7 bases. V was clipped by 4 bases and J by 8 bases; unmatched bases: 14. The CDR3 runs 16 residues. From germline, CDR1 is SGDLS and CDR2 YYNGEE. The CDR3 DNA follows: TGTGCCAGCAGCTCAGGAGGGGGCCGGTCTGGGGAAAAACTGTTTTTT. Translation gives CASSSGGGRSGEKLFF.

This sequence joins TRBV5-4 and TRBJ2-1, with TRBD2 as a possible D gene (5 bases). With 1 base removed from V and 7 bases from J, the gap between germline ends came to 18 bases. The CDR3 consists of 16 residues. CDR1 is SGHNT, CDR2 YYREEE, per germline (reference sequence). The CDR3 DNA reads as TGTGCCAGCAGCTTGTTTCTAAGTAGGACGGGAAATGAGCAGTTCTTC. It specifies CASSLFLSRTGNEQFF. The full variable domain, with the rest looked up from reference TRBV5-4 and TRBJ2-1, is ETGVTQSPTHLIKTRGQQVTLRCSSQSGHNTVSWYQQALGQGPQFIFQYYREEENGRGNFPPRFSGLQFPNYSSELNVNALELDDSALYLCASSLFLSRTGNEQFFGPGTRLTVL.

CDR3 loop: CASSLESGNTEAFF. Here the CDR3 DNA reads TGTGCCAGCAGCTTAGAGTCCGGGAACACTGAAGCTTTCTTT. The genes are TRBV7-9 and TRBJ1-1; D uncertain. The germline V gene encodes CDR1 SEHNR and CDR2 FQNEAQ (reference sequence). The CDR3 has 14 residues. Trimming cost V 1 base and J 1 base, with 7 bases left between them.